This TCR beta chain was identified during a study of T cells in Graves' hyperthyroidism and ophthalmopathy. What was amplified from RNA transcripts were TCR beta CDR3 regions. During a first-round RT-PCR of the TCR CDR3, the HTBI primer set was used. Using its own MiXCR run on the multiplex PCR reads, TCRdb lists one record per CDR3 protein. The data hold 550,000 to 800,000 distinct CDR3 sequences, with roughly 17% observed a single time. The CDR3 length is 14 residues. Trimming removed 7 bases from V and 4 bases from J; junction bases left unmatched: 9. A lack of ophthalmopathy progression within 18 months defined stable Graves' hyperthyroidism. Uncontrolled infection, other autoimmune disease, pregnancy or lactation led to exclusion. This clonotype was observed many times.

This rearrangement joins TRBV12-3 or TRBV12-4 to TRBJ2-5; 7 bases map to TRBD1. The clonotype was recovered from a man aged 18 to 35 with Graves' hyperthyroidism. The sequenced material came from blood. Here the CDR3 reads CASKQDRVAETQYF. The CDR3 DNA is TGTGCCAGCAAGCAAGACAGGGTGGCAGAGACCCAGTACTTC.